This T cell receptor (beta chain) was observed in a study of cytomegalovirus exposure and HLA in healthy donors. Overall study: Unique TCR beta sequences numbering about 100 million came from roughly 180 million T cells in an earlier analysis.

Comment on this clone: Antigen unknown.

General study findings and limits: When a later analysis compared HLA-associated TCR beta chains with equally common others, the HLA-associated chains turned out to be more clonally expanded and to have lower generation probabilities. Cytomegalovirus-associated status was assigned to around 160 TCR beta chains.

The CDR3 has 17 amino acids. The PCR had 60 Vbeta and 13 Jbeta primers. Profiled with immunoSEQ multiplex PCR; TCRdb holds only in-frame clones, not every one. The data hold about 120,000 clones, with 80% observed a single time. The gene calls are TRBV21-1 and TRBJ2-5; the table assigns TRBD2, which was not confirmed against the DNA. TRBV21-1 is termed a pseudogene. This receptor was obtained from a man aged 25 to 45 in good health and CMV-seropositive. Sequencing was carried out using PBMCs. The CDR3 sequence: CASSKREEKCGPETQYF. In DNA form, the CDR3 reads TGTGCCAGCAGCAAAAGGGAGGAAAAATGTGGGCCAGAGACCCAGTACTTC.